One and the same sample provided the 5 T cell receptor beta chains below, sequenced in a study of blood T cells in healthy people across ages. A second PCR, run for roughly 7 to 11 cycles, used a sample-barcoded 5' primer plus a J-beta primer mix. Each CDR3 protein is one row after TCRdb ran MiXCR on the 5' RACE reads. The table records hundreds of thousands of distinct CDR3 sequences, roughly 64% of them present only once. The material sequenced was blood. These receptor sequences come from a young man in good health.

The V gene is TRBV7-2, the J gene TRBJ2-3; D possibly matches TRBD1 or TRBD2 (5 bases each). The CDR3 loop spans 15 amino acids. The germline gives CDR1 SGHTA, CDR2 FQGNSA. V lost 0 bases, J lost 2 bases, and 9 bases lay in between. CDR3: CASSLAGPITDTQYF. The DNA for the CDR3 is TGTGCCAGCAGCTTAGCGGGACCCATCACAGATACGCAGTATTTT.

This chain links TRBV4-3 with TRBJ2-2, with no clear D. In germline, CDR1 is LGHNA, CDR2 YSLEER. Trimming cost V 0 bases and J 7 bases, with 12 bases left between them. The CDR3 totals 15 residues. The CDR3 reads CASSQEWPKSGELFF. The CDR3 coding sequence is TGCGCCAGCAGCCAAGAATGGCCTAAGAGCGGGGAGCTGTTTTTT.

This clonotype has just a few counts. The chain couples TRBV18 to TRBJ1-5, with unresolved D. With 2 bases removed from V and 4 bases from J, the gap between germline ends came to 3 bases. Germline CDR1 KGHSH, CDR2 LQKENI. CDR3 size: 12 residues. CDR3 DNA: TGTGCCAGCTCACCAGGGAATCAGCCCCAGCATTTT. This sequence encodes CASSPGNQPQHF.

V is TRBV7-2 and J is TRBJ2-4; no reliable D call. The V and J ends lost 1 base and 3 bases respectively, with 7 bases between them. This CDR3 contains 14 residues. CDR1 and CDR2 (germline): SGHTA, FQGNSA. The CDR3 DNA sequence: TGTGCCAGCAGCTTAGTAGGCGGCAAAAACATTCAGTACTTC. Encoded protein: CASSLVGGKNIQYF.

The table lists this clonotype with a few counts. The V gene is TRBV7-2, the J gene TRBJ2-7; TRBD1 matches 7 bases. Trimming at V came to 6 bases and at J to 1 base, leaving 6 bases not matched to a gene. Germline values: CDR1 SGHTA, CDR2 FQGNSA. This CDR3 comprises 14 residues. As DNA, the CDR3 is TGTGCCAGCAGTCGCCAGGGACAGTCCTACGAGCAGTACTTC. It codes for CASSRQGQSYEQYF.